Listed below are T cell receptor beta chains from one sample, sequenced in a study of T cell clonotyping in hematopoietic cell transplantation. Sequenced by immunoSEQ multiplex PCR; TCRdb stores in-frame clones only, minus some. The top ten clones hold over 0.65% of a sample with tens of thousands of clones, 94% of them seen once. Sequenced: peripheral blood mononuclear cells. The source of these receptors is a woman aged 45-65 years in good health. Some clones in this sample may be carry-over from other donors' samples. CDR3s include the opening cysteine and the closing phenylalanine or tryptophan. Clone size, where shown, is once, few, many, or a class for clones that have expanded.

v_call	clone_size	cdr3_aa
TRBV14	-	CASRRTGESYEQYF
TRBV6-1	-	CASNPGPTGELFF
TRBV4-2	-	CASSQDLAGEIWPEQYF
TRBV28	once	CASTSPTGGDYEQYF
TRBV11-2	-	CASSFAGGPYNEQFF
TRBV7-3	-	CASSYQADTDTQYF
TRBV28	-	CASSPLGSSNQPQHF
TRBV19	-	CASSTIGGNYEQYF
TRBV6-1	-	CASSETRTGSGYTF
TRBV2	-	CASGGGGRTPYEQYF
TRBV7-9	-	CASSSLGSPGDTQYF
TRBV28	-	CASRSGYAYYEQYF
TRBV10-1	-	CASRAGETGVQPQHF
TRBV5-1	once	CASRLETNSPLHF
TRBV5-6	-	CASSLGPRGKGEQYF
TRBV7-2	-	CASSLALGGDTQYF
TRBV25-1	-	CASSGGAGGLREKLFF
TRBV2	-	CASSNYQETQYF
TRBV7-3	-	CASSPSARMSYNEQFF
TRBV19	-	CASSKRDRGDGELFF
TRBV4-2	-	CASSQEGRGQGNNNEQFF
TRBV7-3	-	CASSADRGGGNTIYF
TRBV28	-	CASSLILARNTEAFF
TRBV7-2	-	CASSYSTDTQYF
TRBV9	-	CASSPSGGFTGELFF
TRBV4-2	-	CASSQEGQGLTGELFF
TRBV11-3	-	CASSYNSGTAAYGYTF
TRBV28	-	CASSSGRYGYTF
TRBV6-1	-	CASSDTADPIYEQYF
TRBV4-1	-	CASSQERGGDTQYF
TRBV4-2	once	CASSQDGYEQYF
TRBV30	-	CALYYQADIIYTDTQYF
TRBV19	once	CASSIWTSGDTDTQYF
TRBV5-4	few	CASRLAPAYNEQFF
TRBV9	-	CASSVGTAMNTEAFF
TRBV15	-	CATSREGGNQPQHF
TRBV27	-	CASSLGAGVSGELFF
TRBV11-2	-	CASSLASRTGELFF
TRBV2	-	CASRLGGNTEAFF
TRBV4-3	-	CASSQIRVNTEAFF
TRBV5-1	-	CASSPGQGEAEKLFF
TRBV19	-	CATYRQGFHEQYF
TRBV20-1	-	CSVGRVDEQYF
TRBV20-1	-	CSASGDRVAFF
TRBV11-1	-	CASSLSVGTGAYEQYF
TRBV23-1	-	CASSHPGTLHRVKNTGELFF
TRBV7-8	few	CASRSPDRAIYEQYF
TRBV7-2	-	CASSLVVSNSPLHF
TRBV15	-	CATSRDLADSNYGYTF
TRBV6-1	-	CASSEIYDTGELFF
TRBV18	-	CASSPPGANYGYTF
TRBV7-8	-	CASSRGSSVYEQYF
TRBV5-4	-	CASRYDTGPYNEQFF
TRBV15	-	CATSRARGLAAYEQYF
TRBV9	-	CAAGGKEVDYGYTF